This T cell receptor beta chain comes out of a study of beta chain features in type 1 diabetes. Of note for this clone: Its antigen is not identified.

Expressed TCRB transcripts were sequenced, since all the RNA that had been isolated was reverse transcribed. The table came from immunoSEQ multiplex PCR; TCRdb's copy has only in-frame clones and leaves some out. The data hold 110,000 to 150,000 clones, with over 8% observed a single time. Trimming left V 5 bases short and J 4 bases short, with 11 bases between. CDR1 and CDR2 (germline): WSHSY, SAAADI. This CDR3 contains 13 residues. Findings of the study overall: Junctions at VDJ sites from type 1 diabetes patients had fewer insertions and more deletions.

The clonotype was recovered from a woman aged 40 to 50 in good health. What was sequenced was central memory CD4+ T cells from blood. The gene calls are TRBV10-2 and TRBJ2-5; D is possibly TRBD1 (6 bases). The chain's CDR3 is CASSRQERETQYF. CDR3 nucleotide sequence: TGCGCCAGCAGTCGACAGGAAAGAGAGACCCAGTACTTC.